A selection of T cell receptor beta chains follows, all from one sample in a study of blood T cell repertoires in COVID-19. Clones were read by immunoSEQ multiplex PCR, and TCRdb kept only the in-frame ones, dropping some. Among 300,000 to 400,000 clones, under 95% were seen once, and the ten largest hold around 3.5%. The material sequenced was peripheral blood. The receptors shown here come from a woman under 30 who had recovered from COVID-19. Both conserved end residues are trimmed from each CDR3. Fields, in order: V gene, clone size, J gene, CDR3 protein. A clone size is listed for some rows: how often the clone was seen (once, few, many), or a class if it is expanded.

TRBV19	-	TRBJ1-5	ASTPTGGTSDQPQH
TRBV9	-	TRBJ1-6	ASSPRTLSSPLH
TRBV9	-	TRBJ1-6	ASSVAPGTENSPLH
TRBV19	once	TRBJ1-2	ASSIEETGGGYGYT
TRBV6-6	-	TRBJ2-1	ASSYRIEEGEQF
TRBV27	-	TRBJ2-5	ASSSSASGPSTQY
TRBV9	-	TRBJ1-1	ASSSSGGQRNTEAF
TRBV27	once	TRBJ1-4	ASPRGGDEKLF
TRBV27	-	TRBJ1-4	ASSRQGEKLF
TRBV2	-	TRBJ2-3	ASSEGVGSSIDTQY
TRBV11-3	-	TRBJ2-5	ASSPRGNEREATQY
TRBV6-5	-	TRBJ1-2	ASSSTATGGYT
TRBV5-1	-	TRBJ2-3	ASAYLAGVSDTQY
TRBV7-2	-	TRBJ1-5	ASSLARAGQPQH
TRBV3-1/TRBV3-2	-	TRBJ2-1	ASSQDLVAGNSYNEQF
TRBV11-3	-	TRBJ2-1	ASSRTIPYNEQF
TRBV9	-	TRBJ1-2	ASSTRQESYGYT
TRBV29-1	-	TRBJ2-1	SVEDPSGSVSYNEQF
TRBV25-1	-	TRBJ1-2	ASSEGTSGYT
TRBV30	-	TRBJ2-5	AWKLAGAETQY
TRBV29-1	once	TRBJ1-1	RIQGPNTEAF
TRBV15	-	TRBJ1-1	ATSRGPRQGSTEAF
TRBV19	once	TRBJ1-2	ASSLKGWYGYT
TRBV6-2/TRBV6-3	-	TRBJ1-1	ASSYVGQGGAF
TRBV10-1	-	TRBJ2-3	ASSPRGRALAGTDTQY
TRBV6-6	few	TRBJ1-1	ASSYEQGAGEAF
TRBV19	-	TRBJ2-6	ASSIDLQGAFSGANVLT
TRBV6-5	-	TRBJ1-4	ASSYSGQGREKLF
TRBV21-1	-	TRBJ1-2	ASSNGEENYGYT
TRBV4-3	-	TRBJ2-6	ASSQGTGSGANVLT
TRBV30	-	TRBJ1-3	AWNIRSSGNTIY
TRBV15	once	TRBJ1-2	ATSRWGQIGYGYT
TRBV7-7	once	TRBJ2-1	ASSLEAGSSYNEQF
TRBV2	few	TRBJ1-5	ASSPTGVGQPQH
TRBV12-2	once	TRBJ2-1	ASRLPIPGGEQF